This is a list of T cell receptor beta chains from one sample in a study of T cell responses to AZD1222 COVID-19 vaccine. Assay: immunoSEQ multiplex PCR; the TCRdb copy retains only in-frame clones and omits some. The repertoire holds roughly 150,000 clones, with about nine tenths as singletons. The specimen was peripheral blood, collected on day 0 of AZD1222 vaccination. Receptor source: an adult in good health. CDR3s include the opening cysteine and the closing phenylalanine or tryptophan. D genes are given only for firm matches. Rows give clone size only sometimes, using once, few, many, or a class for an expanded clone.

v_gene	d_gene	j_gene	abundance	CDR3aa	CDR3nt
TRBV7-8	NA	TRBJ1-6	once	CASSPTKGVSPLHF	TGTGCCAGCAGCCCAACTAAAGGGGTTTCACCCCTCCACTTT
TRBV6-4	NA	TRBJ2-1	NA	CASSGKTGANEQFF	TGTGCCAGCAGTGGCAAGACCGGGGCCAATGAGCAGTTCTTC
TRBV6-2/TRBV6-3	NA	TRBJ2-2	NA	CASSYSPANTGELFF	TGTGCCAGCAGTTACTCGCCGGCGAACACCGGGGAGCTGTTTTTT
TRBV27	NA	TRBJ1-2	once	CASTTGTLANYGYTF	TGTGCCAGTACTACCGGGACACTAGCTAACTATGGCTACACCTTC
TRBV5-6	TRBD1	TRBJ1-1	few	CASSPLRQGRMNTEAFF	TGTGCCAGCAGCCCCCTCCGACAGGGTAGGATGAACACTGAAGCTTTCTTT
TRBV29-1	NA	TRBJ1-2	NA	CSETALGGGGYTF	TGCAGCGAAACCGCTTTAGGGGGAGGTGGCTACACCTTC
TRBV9	NA	TRBJ1-5	NA	CAIHLRGNQPQHF	TGTGCCATCCATTTAAGGGGCAATCAGCCCCAGCATTTT
TRBV24-1	TRBD1	TRBJ2-1	NA	CATSEGTGRSSYNEQFF	TGTGCCACCAGTGAGGGGACAGGGCGTAGCTCCTACAATGAGCAGTTCTTC
TRBV20-1	NA	TRBJ1-1	NA	CSARVSTEAFF	TGCAGTGCTAGGGTGTCAACCGAAGCTTTCTTT
TRBV4-2	NA	TRBJ2-5	NA	CASSQEWDTLGETQYF	TGTGCCAGCAGCCAAGAATGGGACACCCTAGGGGAGACCCAGTACTTC
TRBV30	NA	TRBJ1-4	NA	CAWNYATNEKLFF	TGTGCCTGGAACTACGCAACTAATGAAAAACTGTTTTTT
TRBV18	NA	TRBJ1-2	NA	CASSPSPDYYGYTF	TGTGCCAGCTCACCATCTCCAGACTACTATGGCTACACCTTC
TRBV10-1	TRBD2	TRBJ2-1	NA	CASSPGLAGDNEQFF	TGCGCCAGCAGTCCGGGACTAGCGGGAGACAATGAGCAGTTCTTC
TRBV5-4	TRBD2	TRBJ2-1	few	CASSFSGGRVNEQFF	TGTGCCAGCAGCTTTAGCGGGGGGCGGGTCAATGAGCAGTTCTTC
TRBV7-9	NA	TRBJ2-1	once	CASSLAGPYQQFF	TGTGCCAGCAGCTTAGCCGGACCCTATCAGCAGTTCTTC
TRBV5-1	NA	TRBJ2-7	NA	CASSLGYEQYF	TGCGCCAGCAGCTTAGGCTACGAGCAGTACTTC
TRBV11-2	NA	TRBJ1-5	NA	CASSLYGGSQPQHF	TGTGCCAGCAGCTTATACGGGGGAAGCCAGCCCCAGCATTTT
TRBV12-3/TRBV12-4	NA	TRBJ1-1	NA	CASSPTGNTEAFF	TGTGCCAGCAGTCCCACCGGGAACACTGAAGCTTTCTTT
TRBV7-2	NA	TRBJ1-2	NA	CASSPTGPSDGYTF	TGTGCCAGCAGCCCGACGGGGCCTTCGGATGGCTACACCTTC
TRBV30	NA	TRBJ1-5	NA	CAWSSRQGNQPQHF	TGTGCCTGGAGCTCCCGACAGGGCAATCAGCCCCAGCATTTT
TRBV6-4	NA	TRBJ2-3	NA	CASSERGTTDTQYF	TGTGCCAGCAGTGAAAGAGGGACGACAGATACGCAGTATTTT
TRBV11-2	NA	TRBJ1-1	NA	CASSLNSNTEAFF	TGTGCCAGCAGCTTAAACTCGAACACTGAAGCTTTCTTT
TRBV7-9	NA	TRBJ1-5	NA	CASSLSGTRNQPQHF	TGTGCCAGCAGCTTGTCCGGGACACGAAATCAGCCCCAGCATTTT
TRBV6-5	TRBD1	TRBJ1-2	NA	CASRPRAQGPGYTF	TGTGCCAGCAGACCGAGGGCACAGGGGCCTGGCTACACCTTC